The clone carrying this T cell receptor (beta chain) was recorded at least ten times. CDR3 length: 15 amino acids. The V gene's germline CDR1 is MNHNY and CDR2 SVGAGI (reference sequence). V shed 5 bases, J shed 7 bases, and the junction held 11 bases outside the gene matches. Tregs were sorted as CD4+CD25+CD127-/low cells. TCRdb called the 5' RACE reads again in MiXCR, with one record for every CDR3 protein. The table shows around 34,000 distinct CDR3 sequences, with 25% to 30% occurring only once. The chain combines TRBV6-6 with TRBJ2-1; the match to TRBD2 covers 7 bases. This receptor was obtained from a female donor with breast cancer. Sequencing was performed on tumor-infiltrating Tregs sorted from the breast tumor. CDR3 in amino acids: CASSTKRDFGNEQFF. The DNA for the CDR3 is TGTGCCAGCAGTACTAAGCGGGACTTTGGTAATGAGCAGTTCTTC.